The rows below give T cell receptor beta chains drawn from one sample of a study of shared clonotypes between healthy human individuals. Sequenced by immunoSEQ multiplex PCR; TCRdb stores in-frame clones only, minus some. The sample carries some 2.1 million clones, around 95% recorded once. The specimen was naive CD8+ T cells from PBMCs. These receptors originate from a man younger than 35 in good health. Some clones in this sample may be carry-over from other donors' samples. Each CDR3 is given with its conserved first and last residue. The order of the fields is V gene, clone size, J gene, D gene, CDR3 protein, CDR3 DNA. D genes are given only for firm matches. Clone size is given for some rows only: seen once, a few or many times, or a class if the clone is expanded.

v_call: TRBV21-1; clone_size: -; j_call: TRBJ1-3; d_call: -; cdr3_aa: CASSNGKGRGNTIYF; cdr3_nt: TGTGCCAGCAGCAACGGTAAGGGACGAGGAAACACCATATATTTT
v_call: TRBV27; clone_size: -; j_call: TRBJ1-4; d_call: -; cdr3_aa: CASSPRGPRTNEKLFF; cdr3_nt: TGTGCCAGCAGTCCCCGTGGGCCGAGAACTAATGAAAAACTGTTTTTT
v_call: TRBV28; clone_size: -; j_call: TRBJ2-5; d_call: TRBD2; cdr3_aa: CASSLQGLAGPQETQYF; cdr3_nt: TGTGCCAGCAGTTTACAAGGACTAGCGGGACCACAAGAGACCCAGTACTTC
v_call: TRBV9; clone_size: -; j_call: TRBJ2-5; d_call: -; cdr3_aa: CASSLSGSEQETQYF; cdr3_nt: TGTGCCAGCAGCCTCAGCGGTAGCGAACAAGAGACCCAGTACTTC
v_call: TRBV6-1; clone_size: -; j_call: TRBJ2-7; d_call: -; cdr3_aa: CASSEFEGAGSREQYF; cdr3_nt: TGTGCCAGCAGTGAATTTGAGGGTGCAGGATCTAGGGAGCAGTACTTC
v_call: TRBV6-1; clone_size: -; j_call: TRBJ2-3; d_call: -; cdr3_aa: CASETGDFSTDTQYF; cdr3_nt: TGTGCCAGCGAGACCGGGGACTTCAGCACAGATACGCAGTATTTT
v_call: TRBV29-1; clone_size: -; j_call: TRBJ1-3; d_call: TRBD1; cdr3_aa: CSVEDHPPTGVPPGNTIYF; cdr3_nt: TGCAGCGTTGAAGATCACCCCCCTACAGGGGTCCCCCCTGGAAACACCATATATTTT
v_call: TRBV27; clone_size: -; j_call: TRBJ2-7; d_call: -; cdr3_aa: CASSFFGSLAYEQYF; cdr3_nt: TGTGCCAGCAGTTTTTTCGGGTCGCTGGCCTACGAGCAGTACTTC
v_call: TRBV7-9; clone_size: -; j_call: TRBJ2-3; d_call: TRBD2; cdr3_aa: CASNELAEGFGADTQYF; cdr3_nt: TGTGCCAGCAACGAACTAGCGGAGGGGTTCGGGGCAGATACGCAGTATTTT
v_call: TRBV25-1; clone_size: -; j_call: TRBJ2-1; d_call: -; cdr3_aa: CASSVQRDEQFF; cdr3_nt: TGTGCCAGCAGCGTTCAGCGAGATGAGCAGTTCTTC
v_call: TRBV5-1; clone_size: -; j_call: TRBJ1-1; d_call: -; cdr3_aa: CASSLESRVGVNTEAFF; cdr3_nt: TGCGCCAGCAGCTTGGAGTCTAGGGTTGGCGTGAACACTGAAGCTTTCTTT
v_call: TRBV5-6; clone_size: -; j_call: TRBJ1-4; d_call: -; cdr3_aa: CASSLLSDRDGHEKLFF; cdr3_nt: TGTGCCAGCAGCTTGCTCTCTGACCGGGACGGACATGAAAAACTGTTTTTT
v_call: TRBV5-4; clone_size: -; j_call: TRBJ2-1; d_call: -; cdr3_aa: CATSWGEGNEQFF; cdr3_nt: TGTGCCACCTCGTGGGGGGAAGGCAATGAGCAGTTCTTC
v_call: TRBV4-3; clone_size: -; j_call: TRBJ2-1; d_call: -; cdr3_aa: CASSNTLGSDEQFF; cdr3_nt: TGCGCCAGCAGCAACACCCTCGGGAGTGATGAGCAGTTCTTC
v_call: TRBV19; clone_size: -; j_call: TRBJ1-2; d_call: TRBD1; cdr3_aa: CASKAPTGAASEYGYTF; cdr3_nt: TGTGCCAGTAAGGCCCCTACAGGGGCCGCCTCAGAATATGGCTACACCTTC
v_call: TRBV29-1; clone_size: -; j_call: TRBJ2-5; d_call: -; cdr3_aa: CSVEDGTIRTQYF; cdr3_nt: TGCAGCGTTGAAGATGGCACTATACGGACCCAGTACTTC
v_call: TRBV29-1; clone_size: -; j_call: TRBJ1-2; d_call: -; cdr3_aa: CSVESDSSNYGYTF; cdr3_nt: TGCAGCGTTGAAAGCGACAGCTCTAACTATGGCTACACCTTC
v_call: TRBV7-8; clone_size: -; j_call: TRBJ1-1; d_call: -; cdr3_aa: CASSSPGDTEAFF; cdr3_nt: TGTGCCAGCAGCTCTCCAGGGGACACTGAAGCTTTCTTT
v_call: TRBV14; clone_size: -; j_call: TRBJ2-2; d_call: TRBD2; cdr3_aa: CASSQLAGGPVLGHTGELFF; cdr3_nt: TGTGCCAGCAGCCAACTAGCGGGAGGCCCGGTTTTGGGGCACACCGGGGAGCTGTTTTTT
v_call: TRBV7-9; clone_size: -; j_call: TRBJ1-2; d_call: -; cdr3_aa: CASSLTGTNYGYTF; cdr3_nt: TGTGCCAGCAGCCTCACGGGGACCAACTATGGCTACACCTTC
v_call: TRBV9; clone_size: -; j_call: TRBJ1-2; d_call: -; cdr3_aa: CASSVSQREPIFGYTF; cdr3_nt: TGTGCCAGCAGCGTGAGCCAGCGGGAACCTATCTTTGGCTACACCTTC
v_call: TRBV25-1; clone_size: -; j_call: TRBJ2-1; d_call: TRBD2; cdr3_aa: CAIETSGRYNEQFF; cdr3_nt: TGTGCCATCGAGACTAGCGGGAGATACAATGAGCAGTTCTTC
v_call: TRBV4-1; clone_size: -; j_call: TRBJ2-2; d_call: TRBD2; cdr3_aa: CASSPRLAGGNTGELFF; cdr3_nt: TGCGCCAGCAGCCCACGACTAGCGGGAGGGAACACCGGGGAGCTGTTTTTT
v_call: TRBV6-1; clone_size: -; j_call: TRBJ2-7; d_call: -; cdr3_aa: CASSEYGAYEQYF; cdr3_nt: TGTGCCAGCAGTGAATACGGTGCCTACGAGCAGTACTTC
v_call: TRBV14; clone_size: -; j_call: TRBJ2-1; d_call: TRBD2; cdr3_aa: CASSYAASGKNEQFF; cdr3_nt: TGTGCCAGCAGCTATGCGGCTAGCGGGAAGAATGAGCAGTTCTTC
v_call: TRBV9; clone_size: -; j_call: TRBJ1-2; d_call: TRBD1; cdr3_aa: CASSANRDRGYYGYTF; cdr3_nt: TGTGCCAGCAGCGCCAACCGGGACAGGGGCTACTATGGCTACACCTTC
v_call: TRBV15; clone_size: -; j_call: TRBJ1-2; d_call: TRBD1; cdr3_aa: CATSRQRDSPNYGYTF; cdr3_nt: TGTGCCACCAGCAGGCAAAGGGACAGCCCTAACTATGGCTACACCTTC
v_call: TRBV29-1; clone_size: -; j_call: TRBJ1-2; d_call: -; cdr3_aa: CSVPVQAGGYTF; cdr3_nt: TGCAGCGTCCCCGTGCAGGCAGGTGGCTACACCTTC
v_call: TRBV27; clone_size: -; j_call: TRBJ2-7; d_call: -; cdr3_aa: CASSSFGGPSAYEQYF; cdr3_nt: TGTGCCAGCAGTAGTTTTGGTGGGCCCAGTGCCTACGAGCAGTACTTC
v_call: TRBV9; clone_size: -; j_call: TRBJ2-5; d_call: TRBD1; cdr3_aa: CASSPTGVRETQYF; cdr3_nt: TGTGCCAGCAGCCCCACAGGGGTCCGAGAGACCCAGTACTTC
v_call: TRBV9; clone_size: -; j_call: TRBJ1-5; d_call: -; cdr3_aa: CASSDTDSNQPQHF; cdr3_nt: TGTGCCAGCAGCGACACGGATAGCAATCAGCCCCAGCATTTT
v_call: TRBV28; clone_size: -; j_call: TRBJ2-1; d_call: -; cdr3_aa: CATLGVSSYNEQFF; cdr3_nt: TGTGCCACCCTAGGGGTTAGCTCCTACAATGAGCAGTTCTTC
v_call: TRBV5-6; clone_size: once; j_call: TRBJ1-2; d_call: -; cdr3_aa: CASSLGTNYGYTF; cdr3_nt: TGTGCCAGCAGCCTGGGGACAAACTATGGCTACACCTTC
v_call: TRBV7-9; clone_size: few; j_call: TRBJ2-2; d_call: TRBD2; cdr3_aa: CASSRSAGGPGTGELFF; cdr3_nt: TGTGCCAGCAGCCGTTCAGCGGGAGGGCCCGGAACCGGGGAGCTGTTTTTT
v_call: TRBV27; clone_size: -; j_call: TRBJ2-7; d_call: TRBD2; cdr3_aa: CASSLVGSGDYEQYF; cdr3_nt: TGTGCCAGCAGTTTAGTGGGTAGCGGGGACTACGAGCAGTACTTC
v_call: TRBV5-6; clone_size: -; j_call: TRBJ2-1; d_call: -; cdr3_aa: CASSLGRGHEQFF; cdr3_nt: TGTGCCAGCAGCTTGGGAAGGGGACATGAGCAGTTCTTC
v_call: TRBV29-1; clone_size: few; j_call: TRBJ1-1; d_call: TRBD1; cdr3_aa: CSVAPGQGKDTEAFF; cdr3_nt: TGCAGCGTTGCACCGGGACAGGGAAAGGACACTGAAGCTTTCTTT
v_call: TRBV27; clone_size: -; j_call: TRBJ2-2; d_call: -; cdr3_aa: CASRGLFNTGELFF; cdr3_nt: TGTGCCAGCAGAGGACTGTTCAACACCGGGGAGCTGTTTTTT
v_call: TRBV27; clone_size: -; j_call: TRBJ2-7; d_call: -; cdr3_aa: CASSYGLTYEQYF; cdr3_nt: TGTGCCAGCAGTTACGGCCTTACCTACGAGCAGTACTTC
v_call: TRBV27; clone_size: -; j_call: TRBJ1-2; d_call: TRBD1; cdr3_aa: CASSLRDSRNYGYTF; cdr3_nt: TGTGCCAGCAGTTTACGGGACAGCCGAAACTATGGCTACACCTTC